Listed below are T cell receptor beta chains from one sample, sequenced in a study of CD8 T cells in Susac syndrome. TCRdb itself ran the immunoSEQ multiplex PCR reads through MiXCR, one entry per CDR3 protein. The sample has just over 150,000 distinct CDR3 sequences; nearly 97% are singletons. The material sequenced was CD8+ T cells from PBMCs. Receptor source: a human donor with multiple sclerosis. CDR3s include the opening cysteine and the closing phenylalanine or tryptophan. Each record gives: D gene, V gene, clone size, J gene, CDR3 DNA, CDR3 protein. A D gene is named only where the DNA matches it firmly. Clone size is given for some rows only: seen once, a few or many times, or a class if the clone is expanded.

NA	TRBV5-1	once	TRBJ1-6	TGCGTCCTCCCCCTGGCGGGTAACCTTACGTATTCACCCCTCCACTTT	CVLPLAGNLTYSPLHF
NA	TRBV5-4	NA	TRBJ2-1	TGTGCCAGCAGCTTGGTTTACAATGAGCAGTTCTTC	CASSLVYNEQFF
TRBD1	TRBV25-1	NA	TRBJ2-1	TGTGCCAGCAGTGAATCTGGGACAGGACTCTTCTCCTACAATGAGCAGTTCTTC	CASSESGTGLFSYNEQFF
TRBD1	TRBV3-1	NA	TRBJ1-1	TGTGCCAGCAGCTCCCGACAGGGGTGGAACACTGAAGCTTTCTTT	CASSSRQGWNTEAFF
TRBD1	TRBV29-1	NA	TRBJ2-3	TGCAGCGTGCTGACAGGGGGCTCACTGGCAGATACGCAGTATTTT	CSVLTGGSLADTQYF
TRBD2	TRBV20-1	once	TRBJ2-7	TGCAGTGCTACCCGGACTAGCGGGTGGGAGCAGTACTTC	CSATRTSGWEQYF
NA	TRBV4-1	NA	TRBJ1-2	TGCGCCAGCAGCCCTTCCCCGGGAAACTATGGCTACACCTTC	CASSPSPGNYGYTF
TRBD1	TRBV15	once	TRBJ2-6	TGTGCCACCAGCAGAGGACAGGGGGCATCTGGGGCCAACGTCCTGACTTTC	CATSRGQGASGANVLTF
NA	TRBV28	once	TRBJ2-7	TGTGCCAGCAGCCCGGACATCTACGAGCAGTACTTC	CASSPDIYEQYF
NA	TRBV20-1	NA	TRBJ2-7	TGCAGTGCTAGAGTATTAGAAACCTACGAGCAGTACTTC	CSARVLETYEQYF
TRBD1	TRBV5-1	NA	TRBJ1-2	TGCGCCAGCAGCTTCCGACCGGGACAGGAGTATTTGGAAGGCTACACCTTC	CASSFRPGQEYLEGYTF
NA	TRBV9	NA	TRBJ2-1	TGTGCCAGCAGCGGCTCCGGGACAAATGAGCAGTTCTTC	CASSGSGTNEQFF
NA	TRBV4-1	NA	TRBJ2-5	TGCGCCAGCAGCCAAGCGATTGGGTGGGAGACCCAGTACTTC	CASSQAIGWETQYF
NA	TRBV20-1	NA	TRBJ1-2	TGCAGTGCCCCGAGAGGGTACCCATCCTATGGCTACACCTTC	CSAPRGYPSYGYTF
TRBD1	TRBV27	NA	TRBJ1-2	TGTGCCAGCAGCGGGTCAGGGGGCGGCAATGGCTACACCTTC	CASSGSGGGNGYTF
NA	TRBV20-1	NA	TRBJ1-1	TGCAGTGCTAGAGCTGGAGACACTGAAGCTTTCTTT	CSARAGDTEAFF
NA	TRBV20-1	NA	TRBJ2-6	TGCAGTGCATACGGATTGGGGGCCAACGTCCTGACTTTC	CSAYGLGANVLTF
NA	TRBV3-1	NA	TRBJ2-1	TGTGCCAGCAGCTCAACCTCGGGGGGCTTTTACAATGAGCAGTTCTTC	CASSSTSGGFYNEQFF
TRBD2	TRBV12-3/TRBV12-4	NA	TRBJ2-3	TGTGCCAGCAGTCCCGGGACTAGCGGGCCTCGCGGGGCAGATACGCAGTATTTT	CASSPGTSGPRGADTQYF
NA	TRBV20-1	NA	TRBJ2-1	TGCAGTGCTAGAGATGGCCTAGCAGGGAATGAGCAGTTCTTC	CSARDGLAGNEQFF
NA	TRBV20-1	NA	TRBJ2-7	TGCAGTGCTAGAGACTGGTCCGGCAGAACCTACGAGCAGTACTTC	CSARDWSGRTYEQYF
NA	TRBV10-3	NA	TRBJ2-5	TGTGCCACCCGGACGGGTCCGCGGGATCAAGAGACCCAGTACTTC	CATRTGPRDQETQYF
NA	TRBV9	NA	TRBJ2-7	TGTGCCAGCAGCGTAGGGAGGACAGACGAGCAGTACTTC	CASSVGRTDEQYF
TRBD1	TRBV7-9	NA	TRBJ2-3	TGTGCCAGCAGGCCTCAGGGGGCCCCTTTAGGCACAGATACGCAGTATTTT	CASRPQGAPLGTDTQYF
NA	TRBV5-4	NA	TRBJ2-3	TGTGCCAGCCAAGGACTAGGGGGAGCAGATACGCAGTATTTT	CASQGLGGADTQYF
TRBD1	TRBV27	NA	TRBJ1-2	TGTGCCAGCAGGCTTACAGGGGGGATCTATGGCTACACCTTC	CASRLTGGIYGYTF
TRBD1	TRBV4-1	NA	TRBJ2-2	TGCGCCAGCAGCCAAGGACAGGGGTGGAACACCGGGGAGCTGTTTTTT	CASSQGQGWNTGELFF
NA	TRBV20-1	NA	TRBJ1-2	TGCAGTGCTAGATCTAACGGAGGGCTAAGTGGCTACACCTTC	CSARSNGGLSGYTF
NA	TRBV5-6	NA	TRBJ1-4	TGTGCCAGCAGCCCCTTCCCGGATGAGGAAAAACTGTTTTTT	CASSPFPDEEKLFF
TRBD1	TRBV29-1	NA	TRBJ2-3	TGCAGCGTTAGCAAGGACAGGGGGCTTACAGATACGCAGTATTTT	CSVSKDRGLTDTQYF
TRBD1	TRBV15	NA	TRBJ2-7	TGTGCCACCAGCAGCCCCCGGGACAGGGGCTACGAGCAGTACTTC	CATSSPRDRGYEQYF
NA	TRBV6-1	NA	TRBJ2-7	TGTGCCAGCAGTAAATCGAGGGGCGTCGGCCACGAGCAGTACTTC	CASSKSRGVGHEQYF
NA	TRBV15	NA	TRBJ1-1	TGTGCCACCCGTATAAGGGAAGAAGCTTTCTTT	CATRIREEAFF
NA	TRBV20-1	NA	TRBJ1-1	TGCAGTGTAGAGGTGGGCACTGAAGCTTTCTTT	CSVEVGTEAFF
NA	TRBV5-1	NA	TRBJ2-5	TGCGCCAGCAGCCCGGATCCCCTAGCCCAAGAGACCCAGTACTTC	CASSPDPLAQETQYF
TRBD2	TRBV7-9	NA	TRBJ2-3	TGTGCCGGTAGCGGGGGCACTAGCACAGATACGCAGTATTTT	CAGSGGTSTDTQYF
NA	TRBV30	NA	TRBJ2-7	TGTGCCTGGAGTGTTGGGACCTCCTACGAGCAGTACTTC	CAWSVGTSYEQYF
NA	TRBV15	NA	TRBJ2-7	TGTGCCACCAGCACCCAGAAGTGGGCGAACGAGCAGTACTTC	CATSTQKWANEQYF
NA	TRBV20-1	NA	TRBJ2-5	TGCAGTCCTAAACAAGAGACCCAGTACTTC	CSPKQETQYF
NA	TRBV2	NA	TRBJ1-2	TGTGCCAGTTTGGGCCAAACTAACTATGGCTACACCTTC	CASLGQTNYGYTF
NA	TRBV29-1	few	TRBJ2-5	TGCAGCGTTCTCCGTGGGACCCAGTACTTC	CSVLRGTQYF
TRBD1	TRBV20-1	NA	TRBJ2-1	TGCAGTGCTTCCCAGGGGGCGTCCTACAATGAGCAGTTCTTC	CSASQGASYNEQFF
NA	TRBV12-3/TRBV12-4	NA	TRBJ2-1	TGTGCCAGCAGTTTAAGAGGGCTAGACAATGAGCAGTTCTTC	CASSLRGLDNEQFF